This passage covers 26 T cell receptor beta chains from one sample sequenced in a study of human T cells and chemical hapten exposure. TCRdb called the RACE reads again in MiXCR, with one record for every CDR3 protein. This sample yields roughly 92,000 distinct CDR3 sequences, of which approximately 10% are seen a single time; 3.2% belongs to the top ten. Noted time point: patch test 2, 6 weeks after DPC sensitization. The treatment was: therapeutic diphenylcyclopropenone sensitization with weekly scalp DPC. The source was whole blood, collected in connection with sensitization to the hapten diphenylcyclopropenone (DPC). Source of these receptors: a woman between 40 and 55 years old with alopecia areata. Some clones in this sample may be carry-over from other donors' samples.

In this sample, this clonotype turned up many times. An end of the junction does not agree with germline; a read error may underlie this. The gene calls are TRBV29-1 and TRBJ2-3, with 9 bases fitting TRBD1. CDR3 length equals 14 residues. Germline assignment: CDR1 SQVTM and CDR2 ANQGSEA. The chain's CDR3 is CSVEGQGYADTQYF. The DNA for the CDR3 is TGCAGCGTCGAAGGACAGGGGTACGCAGATACGCAGTATTTT.

The rearrangement uses TRBV7-2 and TRBJ2-3; D remains ambiguous. This CDR3 is 16 amino acids long. Trimming shortened V by 5 bases and J by 5 bases, and 20 bases separated the two germline ends. Germline CDR1 is SGHTA and CDR2 is FQGNSA. CDR3 residues: CASSVTAGGAGDTQYF. The CDR3 DNA is TGTGCCAGCAGCGTGACGGCAGGCGGTGCTGGAGATACGCAGTATTTT.

This sequence joins TRBV6-2 or TRBV6-3 and TRBJ1-1, with TRBD1 matching 7 bases. The CDR3 contains 14 residues. J lost 5 bases, V lost 6 bases, and 9 bases had no gene match. Germline CDR1 and CDR2: MNHEY and SVGEGT. The CDR3 reads CASRPRAGGTEAFF. In nucleotides, the CDR3 is TGTGCCAGCAGGCCCCGGGCAGGGGGAACTGAAGCTTTCTTT.

Only a few counts were recorded for this clonotype. CDR3 DNA sequence: TGTGCCAGCAGTTTGGGGACAGCGGCAAACACCATATATTTT. This codes for CASSLGTAANTIYF. The rearrangement uses TRBV28 and TRBJ1-3; 7 bases align to TRBD1. The CDR3 contains 14 residues. V lost 3 bases and J lost 6; bases outside the gene matches: 5. Germline V gives CDR1 MDHEN, CDR2 SYDVKM.

The V call is TRBV29-1, the J call TRBJ2-2; 7 bases are a match to TRBD1. After removal of 3 bases from V and 3 bases from J, the junction contained 4 bases not matched to a gene. Germline V gene data show CDR1 as SQVTM and CDR2 as ANQGSEA. This CDR3 contains 14 residues. The CDR3: CSVDPTGHTGELFF. The CDR3 region has the DNA TGCAGCGTTGATCCGACAGGGCACACCGGGGAGCTGTTTTTT.

This clonotype was seen ten or more times. The chain combines TRBV7-9 with TRBJ2-4; the D gene is possibly TRBD1 (5 bases). Looked up from germline, CDR1 is SEHNR and CDR2 is FQNEAQ (reference sequence). The V end was cut by 5 bases, the J end by 4 bases, with 15 bases between. The CDR3 runs to 15 residues. The chain's CDR3 is CASSPTTTVKNIQYF. In nucleotides, the CDR3 is TGTGCCAGCAGCCCAACGACGACAGTAAAAAACATTCAGTACTTC.

This clonotype was counted at least ten times. The V gene is TRBV27, the J gene TRBJ2-3, with 7 bases that match TRBD1. The CDR3 is 13 residues long. The germline V gene encodes CDR1 MNHEY and CDR2 SMNVEV (reference sequence). Losses at the gene ends were 5 bases for V and 10 bases for J; bases not matched to a gene: 9. The CDR3 DNA reads as TGTGCCAGCAGTCTGGCCCCGACAGGGTCGCAGTATTTT. Translated: CASSLAPTGSQYF.

This clonotype has at least ten counts. V usage is TRBV5-1 and J usage is TRBJ2-2; D unresolved. The length of the CDR3 is 11 residues. V was pared by 7 bases and J by 6 bases, with 7 bases between. Germline V gives CDR1 SGHRS, CDR2 YFSETQ. The CDR3 DNA follows: TGCGCCAGCCGGTACGCCGGGGAGCTGTTTTTT. Translated: CASRYAGELFF.

This clonotype was recorded many times. The genes are TRBV18 and TRBJ2-7; TRBD1 agrees at 7 bases. The CDR3 length is 15 residues. CDR1 is KGHSH, CDR2 LQKENI, per germline. V gave up 3 bases and J gave up 0 bases; unmatched junction bases: 5. CDR3 in amino acids: CASSPPGTVSYEQYF. CDR3 DNA: TGTGCCAGCTCACCTCCCGGGACAGTCTCCTACGAGCAGTACTTC.

This clonotype has just a few counts. The J gene is TRBJ1-2, the V gene TRBV7-9, with 7 bases fitting TRBD1. The CDR3 extends over 14 amino acids. CDR1 is SEHNR and CDR2 is FQNEAQ in the germline V gene (reference sequence). V lost 5 bases and J lost 8; bases outside the gene matches: 11. The CDR3 DNA is TGTGCCAGCAGCGAAGAATCGACAGGGCTCGGCTACACCTTC. Amino acids: CASSEESTGLGYTF.

This clonotype was observed a few times. The gene calls are TRBV10-2 and TRBJ2-5, with 9 nucleotides matching TRBD2. Germline lookup yields CDR1 WSHSY and CDR2 SAAADI. CDR3 length: 15 residues. V gave up 5 bases and J gave up 5 bases; unmatched junction bases: 9. The CDR3 bases are TGCGCCAGCAGTCCCGATAGCGGGAGTGAGGAGACCCAGTACTTC. Translation gives CASSPDSGSEETQYF.

This clonotype has more than one count but fewer than ten. The rearrangement links TRBV12-3 or TRBV12-4 to TRBJ1-1, with D possibly TRBD1 on 5 matching bases. The germline V and J ends were trimmed by 0 bases and 1 base, with 9 bases remaining between them. CDR3 length: 15 amino acids. CDR3 sequence (DNA): TGTGCCAGCAGTTTAGCAGGGGCCACGAACACTGAAGCTTTCTTT. Amino acids: CASSLAGATNTEAFF.

This chain connects TRBV9 to TRBJ1-1, with D perhaps matching TRBD1 (5 bases). The CDR3 contains 14 residues. V lost 0 bases and J 4 bases, leaving 10 bases between the germline ends. Germline V gene sequence: CDR1 SGDLS, CDR2 YYNGEE. CDR3 protein: CASSVAYGATEAFF. CDR3 sequence (DNA): TGTGCCAGCAGCGTAGCGTATGGGGCCACTGAAGCTTTCTTT. The whole variable domain, remainder taken from reference TRBV9 and TRBJ1-1, is DSGVTQTPKHLITATGQRVTLRCSPRSGDLSVYWYQQSLDQGLQFLIQYYNGEERAKGNILERFSAQQFPDLHSELNLSSLELGDSALYFCASSVAYGATEAFFGQGTRLTVV.

This chain connects TRBV12-3 or TRBV12-4 to TRBJ2-2; D is unclear. The germline V and J ends were trimmed by 7 bases and 3 bases, with 6 bases remaining between them. The CDR3 is made up of 12 amino acids. The CDR3 DNA reads as TGTGCCAGCACCATTGACACCGGGGAGCTGTTTTTT. Protein product: CASTIDTGELFF.

This clonotype was seen more than once but under ten times. This chain joins TRBV7-9 and TRBJ1-2; D not certain. Germline CDR1 and CDR2: SEHNR and FQNEAQ (reference sequence). Trimming removed 7 bases at V and 11 bases at J, with 20 bases between. The length of the CDR3 is 13 residues. CDR3 nucleotide sequence: TGTGCCAGCACCCAGAGTCAGAGTGGCAGTTACACCTTC. Amino acids: CASTQSQSGSYTF.

This clonotype was observed many times. The V gene is TRBV6-2 or TRBV6-3, the J gene TRBJ2-3; D is unresolved. V lost 6 bases to trimming and J lost 2 bases, with 3 bases between them. The germline gives CDR1 MNHEY, CDR2 SVGEGT. This CDR3 comprises 11 residues. CDR3 amino acids: CASRTTDTQYF. The CDR3 bases are TGTGCCAGCAGAACCACAGATACGCAGTATTTT.

The chain links TRBV7-9 to TRBJ1-1; maybe TRBD1 (5 bases). In germline, CDR1 is SEHNR, CDR2 FQNEAQ (reference sequence). Trimming removed 3 bases from V and 3 bases from J, with 11 bases in between. This CDR3 spans 14 amino acids. The CDR3 loop reads CASSFRAQDTEAFF. The CDR3 bases are TGTGCCAGCAGCTTCAGGGCCCAGGACACTGAAGCTTTCTTT.

This chain uses TRBV7-9 with TRBJ2-1, with 16 positions matching TRBD2. This CDR3 is built from 19 residues. Per germline, CDR1 SEHNR and CDR2 FQNEAQ (reference sequence). V trimming: 7 bases; J trimming: 0 bases; junction bases outside the gene matches: 9. The CDR3 bases are TGTGCCAGCAACTCCCCCGGGACTAGCGGGGGGGTCTCCTACAATGAGCAGTTCTTC. Protein product: CASNSPGTSGGVSYNEQFF.

At least ten counts were recorded for this clonotype. This sequence joins TRBV19 and TRBJ2-7; 10 positions agree with TRBD2. Germline V gives CDR1 LNHDA, CDR2 SQIVND (reference sequence). J was trimmed by 3 bases and V by 5 bases; bases with no gene match: 10. The CDR3 spans 16 residues. DNA of the CDR3: TGTGCCAGTAGTCTGATGGTAGCGGGAGGCATCTACGAGCAGTACTTC. It is translated as CASSLMVAGGIYEQYF.

The chain uses TRBV6-2 or TRBV6-3 and TRBJ1-1, with a tentative D call TRBD1 (6 bases). V dropped 5 bases and J dropped 0 bases, with 25 bases sitting between them. Germline V lookup: CDR1 MNHEY, CDR2 SVGEGT. The CDR3 is made up of 19 amino acids. The CDR3: CASSPLFRTDNLMNTEAFF. The CDR3 DNA sequence: TGTGCCAGCAGTCCACTCTTTCGGACAGACAACCTCATGAACACTGAAGCTTTCTTT.

Only a few counts were recorded for this clonotype. This chain joins TRBV6-5 and TRBJ1-1; D is unclear. Trimming pared 5 bases from V and 1 base from J, leaving 14 bases between. The CDR3 covers 15 residues. The germline CDR1 and CDR2 sequences are MNHEY and SVGAGI. CDR3 nucleotides: TGTGCCAGCAGTAGACGGATGGACCCGAACACTGAAGCTTTCTTT. Protein: CASSRRMDPNTEAFF.

This chain uses TRBV10-2 with TRBJ2-2; 11 bases map to TRBD1. With 6 bases clipped from V and 5 bases from J, the junction kept 2 bases outside the gene matches. The CDR3 extends over 14 amino acids. In germline, CDR1 is WSHSY, CDR2 SAAADI. In DNA, the CDR3 is TGCGCCAGCAGGGGGACAGGGGGGACCGGGGAGCTGTTTTTT. Its translation is CASRGTGGTGELFF.

The chain is built from TRBV7-9 and TRBJ2-1; D is unresolved. Between the trimmed V and J ends, which lost 2 bases and 9 bases, there was a span of 8 bases. This CDR3 comprises 12 residues. Per germline, CDR1 SEHNR and CDR2 FQNEAQ (reference sequence). The CDR3 reads CASSLLDAEQFF. DNA for the CDR3: TGTGCCAGCAGCTTACTAGACGCTGAGCAGTTCTTC.

The CDR3 here is CASSSPLRMRNNEQFF. Written as DNA, the CDR3 is TGTGCCAGCAGCTCCCCGCTCCGGATGAGAAACAATGAGCAGTTCTTC. The V call is TRBV7-2, the J call TRBJ2-1; D uncertain. The CDR3 is 16 amino acids. Germline V gene data show CDR1 as SGHTA and CDR2 as FQGNSA. V was shortened by 4 bases and J by 5 bases, with 18 bases between the two germline ends.

The gene calls are TRBV15 and TRBJ2-5; TRBD2 matches at 8 bases. This CDR3 has 15 amino acids. The J segment lost 4 bases and the V segment lost 3 bases, leaving 7 bases of the junction unmatched. Per the germline V gene, CDR1 is LNHNV and CDR2 is YYDKDF (reference sequence). The CDR3 region is CATSRRLASRETQYF. DNA of the CDR3: TGTGCCACCAGCAGGCGACTAGCGAGTAGAGAGACCCAGTACTTC. The variable domain in full, with the rest retrieved from reference TRBV15 and TRBJ2-5, is DAMVIQNPRYQVTQFGKPVTLSCSQTLNHNVMYWYQQKSSQAPKLLFHYYDKDFNNEADTPDNFQSRRPNTSFCFLDIRSPGLGDTAMYLCATSRRLASRETQYFGPGTRLLVL.

This clonotype was seen more than once but under ten times. This sequence joins TRBV6-2 or TRBV6-3 and TRBJ2-7, with D maybe TRBD1 (5 bases). V lost 4 bases, J lost 7 bases, and 14 bases lay in between. CDR1 and CDR2 (germline): MNHEY, SVGEGT. The CDR3 length is 13 residues. CDR3 loop: CASSWQGLREQYF. DNA of the CDR3: TGTGCCAGCAGTTGGCAGGGTCTACGGGAGCAGTACTTC.